A single TCR beta chain is shown here with its context. Its target is unknown. It differs at one base from a far larger clone, so likely a read error. The missing conserved phenylalanine or tryptophan at the end of this CDR3 makes a read error likely. The sample originates from a study of regulatory T cells in long-lasting Graves disease. Study-level results: Analyses excluded thyroid tissue, covering peripheral blood alone. Repertoires from persistent disease leaned toward TRBV28, TRBJ1-2 and TRBJ2-5.

Documented time point: newly diagnosed GD, antithyroid drugs for less than 3 months. The TCR library was prepared using RNA isolated from PBMCs. HTBI primers from iRepertoire and Arm-PCR of CDR3 regions yielded the TCR beta libraries. TCRdb re-called the multiplex PCR reads through MiXCR, storing one row per CDR3 protein. Among roughly 420,000 distinct CDR3 sequences, roughly a sixth were seen once, and the ten largest hold 20% to 25%. The CDR3 runs to 13 residues. Looked up from germline, CDR1 is SGHTA and CDR2 is FQGNSA. V was cut by 0 bases and J by 2 bases, with 5 bases left in between. This chain uses TRBV7-2 with TRBJ2-7; D is uncertain. The sample consisted of peripheral blood mononuclear cells (PBMCs), taken at new diagnosis, from a patient treated with antithyroid drugs. The receptor was isolated from a female donor with Graves disease. The CDR3 protein is CASSLAGTYEQYS. CDR3 in DNA: TGTGCCAGCAGCTTAGCGGGAACCTACGAGCAGTACTCC.